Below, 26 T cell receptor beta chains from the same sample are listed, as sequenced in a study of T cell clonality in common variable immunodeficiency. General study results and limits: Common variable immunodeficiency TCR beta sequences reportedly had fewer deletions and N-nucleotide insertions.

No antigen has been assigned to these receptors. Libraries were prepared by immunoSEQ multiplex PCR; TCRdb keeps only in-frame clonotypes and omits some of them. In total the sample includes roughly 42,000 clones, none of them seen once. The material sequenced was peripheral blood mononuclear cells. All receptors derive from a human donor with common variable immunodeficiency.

The CDR3 sequence is CASTGLAGVGETQYF. The covered CDR3 bases are TGTGCCAGCACCGGACTAGCGGGGGTCGGGGAGACC. The genes are TRBV7-8 and TRBJ2-5; 13 bases align to TRBD2. The read gets to within 3 residues of the CDR3 end, and the germline J gene fills in the rest. This CDR3 is 15 amino acids long. V was clipped by 7 bases and J by 5 bases; unmatched bases: 7. Germline V gene data show CDR1 as SGHVS and CDR2 as FQNEAQ.

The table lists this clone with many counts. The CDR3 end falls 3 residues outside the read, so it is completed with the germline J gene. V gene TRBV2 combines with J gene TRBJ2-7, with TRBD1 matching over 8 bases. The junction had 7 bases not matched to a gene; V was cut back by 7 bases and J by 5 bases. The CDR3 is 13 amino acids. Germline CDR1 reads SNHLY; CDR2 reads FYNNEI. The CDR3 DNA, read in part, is TGTGCCAGCATTCGTCAGGGGGCCAACGAG. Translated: CASIRQGANE. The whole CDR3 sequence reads CASIRQGANEQYF.

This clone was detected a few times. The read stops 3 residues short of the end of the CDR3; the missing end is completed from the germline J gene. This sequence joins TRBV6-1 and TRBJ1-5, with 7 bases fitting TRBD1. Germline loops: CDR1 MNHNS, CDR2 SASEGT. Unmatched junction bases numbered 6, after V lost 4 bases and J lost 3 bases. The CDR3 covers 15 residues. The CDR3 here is CASSVLGTANQPQHF. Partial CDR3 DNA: TGTGCCAGCAGTGTCCTCGGGACAGCCAATCAGCCC.

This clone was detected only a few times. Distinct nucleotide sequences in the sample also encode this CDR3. CDR3 region: CASSLPASGQETQYF. The DNA read from the CDR3 is TGTGCCAGCAGCTTACCTGCTAGCGGACAAGAGACC. The V gene is TRBV7-7, the J gene TRBJ2-5, with TRBD2 identical over 7 bases. Coverage ceases 3 residues before the CDR3 finishes, and the germline J gene fills in the end. Germline loops: CDR1 SSHAT, CDR2 FNYEAQ (reference sequence). The CDR3 is 15 amino acids. V lost 2 bases to trimming and J lost 2 bases; unmatched junction nucleotides: 5.

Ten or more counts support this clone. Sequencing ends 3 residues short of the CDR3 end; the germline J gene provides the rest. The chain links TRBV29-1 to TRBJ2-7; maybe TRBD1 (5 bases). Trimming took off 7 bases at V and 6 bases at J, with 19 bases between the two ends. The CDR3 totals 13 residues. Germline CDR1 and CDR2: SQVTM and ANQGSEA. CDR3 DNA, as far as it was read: TGCAGCGCCGCGGCCTACGCTCAGGGCGAG. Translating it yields CSAAAYAQGE. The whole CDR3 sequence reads CSAAAYAQGEQYF.

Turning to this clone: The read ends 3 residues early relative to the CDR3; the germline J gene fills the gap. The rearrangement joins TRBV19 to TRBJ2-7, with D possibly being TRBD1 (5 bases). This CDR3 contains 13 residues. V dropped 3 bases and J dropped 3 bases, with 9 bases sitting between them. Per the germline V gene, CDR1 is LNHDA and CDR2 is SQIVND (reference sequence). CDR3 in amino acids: CASSIRVGYEQYF. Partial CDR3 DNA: TGTGCCAGTAGTATCAGGGTCGGCTACGAG.

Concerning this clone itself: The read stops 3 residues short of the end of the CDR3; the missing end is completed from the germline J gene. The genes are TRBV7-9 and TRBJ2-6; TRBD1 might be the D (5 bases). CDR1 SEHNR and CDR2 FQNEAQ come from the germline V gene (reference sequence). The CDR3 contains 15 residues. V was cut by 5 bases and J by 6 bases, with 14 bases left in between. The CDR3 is CASSPWGLVANVLTF. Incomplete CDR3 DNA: TGTGCCAGCAGCCCATGGGGCCTTGTGGCCAACGTC.

The CDR3 loop reads CAISESKGPFSDHEQYF. Incomplete CDR3 DNA: TGTGCCATCAGTGAGTCGAAGGGGCCCTTTAGTGACCACGAG. J is TRBJ2-7 and V is TRBV10-3; perhaps TRBD1 as D (5 bases). The read finishes 3 residues shy of the CDR3 end, and the germline J gene is used to complete it. V lost 0 bases and J 5 bases, leaving 20 bases between the germline ends. The CDR3 consists of 17 residues. Per the germline V gene, CDR1 is ENHRY and CDR2 is SYGVKD.

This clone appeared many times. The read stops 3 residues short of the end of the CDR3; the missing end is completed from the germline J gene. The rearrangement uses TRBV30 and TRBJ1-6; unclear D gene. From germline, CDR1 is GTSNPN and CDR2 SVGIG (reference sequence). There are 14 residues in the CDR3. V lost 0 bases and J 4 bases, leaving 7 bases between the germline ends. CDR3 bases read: TGTGCCTGGAGTGTATCAGTTTATAATTCACCC. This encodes CAWSVSVYNSP. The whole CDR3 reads CAWSVSVYNSPLHF.

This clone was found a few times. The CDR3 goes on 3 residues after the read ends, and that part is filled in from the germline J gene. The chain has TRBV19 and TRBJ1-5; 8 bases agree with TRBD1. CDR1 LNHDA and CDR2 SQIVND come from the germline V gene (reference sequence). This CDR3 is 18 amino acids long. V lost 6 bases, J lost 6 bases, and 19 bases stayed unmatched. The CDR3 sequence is CASRPDRGPTRTGQPQHF. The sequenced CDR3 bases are TGTGCCAGTAGACCAGACAGGGGACCGACGAGGACAGGTCAGCCC.

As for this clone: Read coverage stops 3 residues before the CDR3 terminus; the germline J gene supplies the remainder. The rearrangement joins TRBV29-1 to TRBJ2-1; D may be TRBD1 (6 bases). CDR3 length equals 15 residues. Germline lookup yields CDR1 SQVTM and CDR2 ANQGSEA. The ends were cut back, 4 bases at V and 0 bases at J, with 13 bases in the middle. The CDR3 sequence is CSVGNRVSSYNEQFF. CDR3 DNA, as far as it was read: TGCAGCGTTGGGAACAGGGTAAGCTCCTACAATGAG.

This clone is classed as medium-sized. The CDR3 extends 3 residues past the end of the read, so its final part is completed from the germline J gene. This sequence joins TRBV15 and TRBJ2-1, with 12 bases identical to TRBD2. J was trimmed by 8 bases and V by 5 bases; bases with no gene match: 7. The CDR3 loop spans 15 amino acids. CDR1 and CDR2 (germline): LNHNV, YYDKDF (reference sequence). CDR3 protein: CATSETSGSLDEQFF. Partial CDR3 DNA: TGTGCCACCAGCGAGACTAGCGGGAGCTTGGATGAG. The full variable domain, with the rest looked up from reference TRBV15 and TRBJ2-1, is DAMVIQNPRYQVTQFGKPVTLSCSQTLNHNVMYWYQQKSSQAPKLLFHYYDKDFNNEADTPDNFQSRRPNTSFCFLDIRSPGLGDTAMYLCATSETSGSLDEQFFGPGTRLTVL.

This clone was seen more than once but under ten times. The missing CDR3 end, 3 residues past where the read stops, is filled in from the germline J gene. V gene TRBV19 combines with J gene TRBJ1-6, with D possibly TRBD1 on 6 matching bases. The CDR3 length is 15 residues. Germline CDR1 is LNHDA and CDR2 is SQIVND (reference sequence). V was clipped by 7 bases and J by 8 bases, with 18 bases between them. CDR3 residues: CASTPSWGQDSPLHF. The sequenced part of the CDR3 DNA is TGTGCCAGTACTCCCTCGTGGGGGCAGGATTCACCC.

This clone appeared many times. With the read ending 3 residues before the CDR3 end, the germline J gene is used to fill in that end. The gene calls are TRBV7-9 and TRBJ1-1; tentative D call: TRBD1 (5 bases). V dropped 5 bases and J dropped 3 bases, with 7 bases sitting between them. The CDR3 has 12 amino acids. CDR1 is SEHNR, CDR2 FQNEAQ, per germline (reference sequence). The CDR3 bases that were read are TGTGCCAGCAGCGGGGGGGACACTGAA. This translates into CASSGGDTE. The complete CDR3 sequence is CASSGGDTEAFF.

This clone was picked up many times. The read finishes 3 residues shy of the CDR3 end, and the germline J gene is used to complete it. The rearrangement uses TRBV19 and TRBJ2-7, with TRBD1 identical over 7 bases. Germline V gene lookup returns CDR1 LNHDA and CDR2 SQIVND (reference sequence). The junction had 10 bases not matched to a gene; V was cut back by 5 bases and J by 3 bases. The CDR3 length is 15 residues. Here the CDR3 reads CASSPSRTGVYEQYF. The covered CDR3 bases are TGTGCCAGTAGTCCCTCCCGGACAGGCGTCTACGAG.

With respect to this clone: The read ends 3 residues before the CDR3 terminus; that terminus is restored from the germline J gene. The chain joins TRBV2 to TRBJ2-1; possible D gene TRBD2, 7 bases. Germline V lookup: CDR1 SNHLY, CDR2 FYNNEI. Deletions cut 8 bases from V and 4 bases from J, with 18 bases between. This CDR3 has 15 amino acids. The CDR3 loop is CASSPWGGPYNEQFF. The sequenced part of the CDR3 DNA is TGTGCCAGCTCCCCCTGGGGGGGCCCTTACAATGAG.

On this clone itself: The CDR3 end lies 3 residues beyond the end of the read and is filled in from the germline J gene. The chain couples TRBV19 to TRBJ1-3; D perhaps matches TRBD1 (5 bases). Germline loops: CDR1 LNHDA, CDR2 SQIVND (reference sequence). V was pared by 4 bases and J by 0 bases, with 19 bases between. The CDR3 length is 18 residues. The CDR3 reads CASSTLTGRANSGNTIYF. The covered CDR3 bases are TGTGCCAGTAGTACACTCACAGGACGCGCAAACTCTGGAAACACC.

Partial CDR3 DNA: TGTGCCAGCAGCTTAGCAGGGGTCGTCGAG. Translating gives CASSLAGVVE. The complete CDR3 protein is CASSLAGVVEQYF. The chain employs TRBV7-2 and TRBJ2-7; a weak D match, TRBD1 (5 bases). The CDR3 end falls 3 residues outside the read, so it is completed with the germline J gene. This CDR3 is built from 13 residues. V lost 0 bases and J lost 6, with 9 bases in between. Per germline, CDR1 SGHTA and CDR2 FQGNSA.

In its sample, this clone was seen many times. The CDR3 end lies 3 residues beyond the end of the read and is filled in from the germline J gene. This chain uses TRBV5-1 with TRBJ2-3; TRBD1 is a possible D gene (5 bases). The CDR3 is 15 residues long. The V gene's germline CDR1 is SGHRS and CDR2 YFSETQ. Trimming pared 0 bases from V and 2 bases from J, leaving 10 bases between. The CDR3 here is CASSLEGRVTDTQYF. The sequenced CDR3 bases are TGCGCCAGCAGCTTGGAGGGCAGGGTCACAGATACG.

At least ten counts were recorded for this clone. The sequenced CDR3 bases are TGTGCCAGCAGCTTACAAGGACTCAAAGGGACC. Protein product: CASSLQGLKGT. The whole CDR3 reads CASSLQGLKGTQYF. This chain links TRBV7-3 with TRBJ2-5, with a possible D match to TRBD2 (5 bases). The CDR3 is cut off 3 residues early in the read; its end comes from the germline J gene. V gave up 2 bases and J gave up 7 bases, with 14 bases separating them. The V gene's germline CDR1 is SGHTA and CDR2 FQGTGA. The CDR3 totals 14 residues.

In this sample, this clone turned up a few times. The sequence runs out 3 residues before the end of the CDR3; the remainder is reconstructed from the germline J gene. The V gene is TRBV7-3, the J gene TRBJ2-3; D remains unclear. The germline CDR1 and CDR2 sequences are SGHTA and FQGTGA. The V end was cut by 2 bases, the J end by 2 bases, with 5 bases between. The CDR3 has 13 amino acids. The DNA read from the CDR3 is TGTGCCAGCAGCTTAGTTCTCACAGATACG. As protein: CASSLVLTDT. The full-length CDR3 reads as CASSLVLTDTQYF.

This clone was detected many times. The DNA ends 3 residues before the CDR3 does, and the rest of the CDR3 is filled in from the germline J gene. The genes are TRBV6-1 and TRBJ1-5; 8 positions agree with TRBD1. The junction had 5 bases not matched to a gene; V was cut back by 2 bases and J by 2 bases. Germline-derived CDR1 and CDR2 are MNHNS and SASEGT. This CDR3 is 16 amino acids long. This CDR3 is CASSEFHRGGNQPQHF. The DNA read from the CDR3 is TGTGCCAGCAGTGAATTTCACAGGGGGGGCAATCAGCCC.

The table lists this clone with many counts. CDR3 bases read: TGTGCCAGCGGACAACAGACGGGTAAAGAGACC. Residues: CASGQQTGKET. The whole CDR3 region reads CASGQQTGKETQYF. The chain uses TRBV7-6 and TRBJ2-5, with D perhaps TRBD1 (5 bases). The observed sequence ends 3 residues before the CDR3 terminus, with the missing tail filled in from the germline J gene. The CDR3 is 14 amino acids. Germline V CDR1 and CDR2: SGHVS, FNYEAQ. V was shortened by 8 bases and J by 3 bases, with 16 bases between the two germline ends.

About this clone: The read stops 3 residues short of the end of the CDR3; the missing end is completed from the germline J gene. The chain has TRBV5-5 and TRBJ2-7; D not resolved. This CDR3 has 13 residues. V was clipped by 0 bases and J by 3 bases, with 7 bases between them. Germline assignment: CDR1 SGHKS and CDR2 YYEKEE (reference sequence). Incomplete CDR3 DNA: TGTGCCAGCAGCTTGGAACCGGGCTACGAG. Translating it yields CASSLEPGYE. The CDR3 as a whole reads CASSLEPGYEQYF.

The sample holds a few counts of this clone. The CDR3 reads CASSSLQGANYGYTF. Partial CDR3 DNA: TGCGCCAGCAGCTCCCTACAGGGGGCAAACTATGGC. This chain links TRBV5-1 with TRBJ1-2; 9 nucleotides line up with TRBD1. Coverage ceases 3 residues before the CDR3 finishes, and the germline J gene fills in the end. V gave up 3 bases and J gave up 2 bases; unmatched junction bases: 5. This CDR3 region has 15 residues. CDR1 is SGHRS and CDR2 is YFSETQ in the germline V gene.

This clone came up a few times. This CDR3 is CASSGTGGVDVEKLFF. The sequenced CDR3 bases are TGTGCCAGCAGTGGCACGGGAGGGGTCGACGTTGAAAAA. The chain employs TRBV2 and TRBJ1-4, with D maybe TRBD1 (5 bases). The read gets to within 3 residues of the CDR3 end, and the germline J gene fills in the rest. The length of the CDR3 is 16 residues. CDR1 and CDR2 from the germline V gene are SNHLY and FYNNEI. Trimming shortened V by 4 bases and J by 7 bases, and 19 bases separated the two germline ends.